Listed here is a single TCR beta chain. The record originates from a study of blood T cell repertoires in COVID-19. This CDR3 is built from 14 residues. With V trimmed by 6 bases and J by 1 base, 5 bases remained unmatched. Germline V gene data show CDR1 as MDHEN and CDR2 as SYDVKM. Under the authors' procedure: Scientists estimated how many nucleated cells there were by amplifying reference gene primers. Clones were sequenced by immunoSEQ multiplex PCR, and TCRdb holds only the in-frame ones, with some missing. That table furnishes V, J and clone size, whereas the DNA furnished D and trimming. The sample has approximately 240,000 clones; roughly 90% are singletons.

The rearrangement joins TRBV28 to TRBJ1-2; 7 bases map to TRBD1. Material: PBMCs or T cells enriched from blood (not recorded which). The clonotype was recovered from a young woman with acute COVID-19. The CDR3 loop is CASRVRQGNYGYTF. In DNA, the CDR3 is TGTGCCAGCAGGGTAAGACAGGGTAACTATGGCTACACCTTC.